Following are 26 T cell receptor beta chains from one sample sequenced in a study of Ad26.COV2.S vaccination and SARS-CoV-2 variants. Sequenced by immunoSEQ multiplex PCR; TCRdb stores in-frame clones only, minus some. The profile shows roughly 380,000 clones, 70% to 90% of them singletons. Treatment indicated: some 20 received Ad26.COV2.S at low or high dose, single or two shots; five or six received placebo; per-sample allocation not given. Each sample was drawn 63 days after the first injection (of vaccine or placebo). The material was peripheral blood, obtained in a trial of Ad26.COV2.S vaccine versus placebo. The receptors stem from a person aged 18 to 65 who received the Ad26.COV2.S COVID-19 vaccine or a placebo.

This chain's CDR3 is CASSTRRTTNEKLFF. The DNA for the CDR3 is TGTGCCAGTAGTACCCGACGGACAACTAATGAAAAACTGTTTTTT. The chain links TRBV19 to TRBJ1-4; unclear D gene. Trimming stripped 4 bases from V and 0 bases from J, with 9 bases between. The length of the CDR3 is 15 residues. The germline V gene has CDR1 LNHDA and CDR2 SQIVND (reference sequence).

V and J are TRBV2 and TRBJ2-5, with D possibly TRBD1 on 5 matching bases. The V gene lost 3 bases and the J gene lost 2 bases, with 10 bases spanning the gap. Per the germline V gene, CDR1 is SNHLY and CDR2 is FYNNEI. This CDR3 is built from 14 residues. The CDR3 spells CASSELTAQETQYF. The CDR3, as DNA: TGTGCCAGCAGTGAGTTGACAGCACAAGAGACCCAGTACTTC.

The rearrangement uses TRBV3-1 (or the pseudogene TRBV3-2) and TRBJ1-4; 7 bases map to TRBD1. The ends lost 6 bases at V and 7 bases at J; junction bases unmatched: 5. The CDR3 spans 13 residues. Germline loops: CDR1 LGHDT, CDR2 YNNKEL (reference sequence). In nucleotides, the CDR3 is TGTGCCAGCAGACAAAACAGGGGTGAAAAACTGTTTTTT. This translates into CASRQNRGEKLFF.

This clone was picked up one time. The DNA for the CDR3 is TGTGCCGGCCGGGACAGGGAGAATGGCGGGGAGCTGTTTTTT. As protein: CAGRDRENGGELFF. V usage is TRBV19 and J usage is TRBJ2-2, with 9 bases identical to TRBD1. CDR3 length: 14 amino acids. Germline V lookup: CDR1 LNHDA, CDR2 SQIVND (reference sequence). J was trimmed by 7 bases and V by 11 bases; bases with no gene match: 11.

The chain joins TRBV11-2 to TRBJ1-6; TRBD1 matches 10 bases. The junction had 7 bases not matched to a gene; V was cut back by 4 bases and J by 4 bases. CDR1 and CDR2 (germline): SGHAT, FQNNGV. The length of the CDR3 is 17 residues. The CDR3 spells CASSWDRGFVYNSPLHF. The CDR3 region has the DNA TGTGCCAGCAGCTGGGACAGGGGTTTCGTGTATAATTCACCCCTCCACTTT.

The V and J genes are TRBV11-3 and TRBJ2-2, with unresolved D. CDR1 is SGHNT and CDR2 is YENEEA in the germline V gene. The CDR3 has 16 residues. With 5 bases removed from V and 1 base from J, the gap between germline ends came to 14 bases. The CDR3 loop is CASSVGPSENTGELFF. CDR3 bases: TGTGCCAGCAGCGTCGGGCCATCGGAGAACACCGGGGAGCTGTTTTTT.

The chain is built from TRBV10-3 and TRBJ2-3; 9 bases line up with TRBD2. The CDR3 is made up of 16 amino acids. Trimming removed 1 base from V and 4 bases from J; junction bases left unmatched: 6. Per germline, CDR1 ENHRY and CDR2 SYGVKD. This CDR3 reads CAISEWSREGPDTQYF. In nucleotides, the CDR3 is TGTGCCATCAGTGAGTGGTCGCGGGAGGGCCCAGATACGCAGTATTTT.

This clone was seen only once. The gene calls are TRBV29-1 and TRBJ2-5; tentative D call: TRBD1 (5 bases). Trimming took 7 bases from V and 1 from J, leaving 22 bases between them. Germline V gene lookup returns CDR1 SQVTM and CDR2 ANQGSEA. The CDR3 loop spans 16 amino acids. The CDR3 nucleotides are TGCAGCGCTAGTTACTACTACAGGACCCTCCAAGAGACCCAGTACTTC. Its translation: CSASYYYRTLQETQYF.

This chain connects TRBV6-6 to TRBJ2-5; 8 positions match TRBD2. Germline lookup yields CDR1 MNHNY and CDR2 SVGAGI (reference sequence). The CDR3 has 13 residues. V lost 6 bases and J lost 8; bases outside the gene matches: 8. The CDR3 is CASRGTSGDTQYF. DNA of the CDR3: TGTGCCAGCAGGGGGACTAGTGGAGATACCCAGTACTTC.

This chain joins TRBV6-2 or TRBV6-3 and TRBJ1-5; the D gene is possibly TRBD1 (5 bases). Germline CDR1 and CDR2: MNHEY and SVGEGT. The CDR3 has 18 residues. Trimming stripped 2 bases from V and 0 bases from J, with 17 bases between. The CDR3 sequence is CASSYPEWGGNSNQPQHF. The CDR3 region has the DNA TGTGCCAGCAGTTACCCGGAGTGGGGGGGAAATAGCAATCAGCCCCAGCATTTT.

The chain couples TRBV27 to TRBJ1-1; 11 nucleotides match TRBD1. Trimming cost V 3 bases and J 4 bases; bases outside gene matches: 1. Germline CDR1 MNHEY, CDR2 SMNVEV (reference sequence). The CDR3 runs to 14 residues. The DNA for the CDR3 is TGTGCCAGCAGTTTCGGGACAGGGGGCACTGAAGCTTTCTTT. Translating it yields CASSFGTGGTEAFF.

V gene TRBV5-4 combines with J gene TRBJ2-5; the match to TRBD2 covers 10 bases. This CDR3 spans 15 amino acids. V gave up 1 base and J gave up 3 bases; unmatched junction bases: 3. CDR1 is SGHNT, CDR2 YYREEE, per germline (reference sequence). CDR3 nucleotide sequence: TGTGCCAGCAGCTTGACTAGCGGGATTGAAGAGACCCAGTACTTC. Translated, it gives CASSLTSGIEETQYF.

The chain joins TRBV11-2 to TRBJ2-7, with 11 bases identical to TRBD2. Losses at the gene ends were 4 bases for V and 13 bases for J; bases not matched to a gene: 15. This CDR3 region has 15 residues. Germline assignment: CDR1 SGHAT and CDR2 FQNNGV. The CDR3 DNA sequence: TGTGCCAGCAGCTCCCCGACTAGCGGGACCCTTCGTCCATACTTC. Protein product: CASSSPTSGTLRPYF.

Details on this clone: One end of the junction does not line up with germline, which may come from a read error. V is TRBV7-7 and J is TRBJ1-1; weak D call: TRBD1 (5 bases). In germline, CDR1 is SSHAT, CDR2 FNYEAQ (reference sequence). The CDR3 runs to 13 residues. The DNA for the CDR3 is TGTGCTAGCAGCTTAGCGGAGGGGACTGAAGCTTTCTTT. It specifies CASSLAEGTEAFF.

The sample holds one count of this clone. The chain is built from TRBV4-3 and TRBJ2-5; possibly TRBD2 for D (5 bases). Germline assignment: CDR1 LGHNA and CDR2 YSLEER. The CDR3 loop spans 16 amino acids. Deletions cut 0 bases from V and 5 bases from J, with 16 bases between. The CDR3 region has the DNA TGCGCCAGCAGCCAAGATCAACCCCTCCCGGGGGAGACCCAGTACTTC. This translates into CASSQDQPLPGETQYF.

The chain is built from TRBV4-1 and TRBJ2-1; 9 bases map to TRBD2. CDR1 and CDR2 (germline): MGHRA, YSYEKL. The CDR3 is 16 amino acids. Trimming cost V 2 bases and J 5 bases; bases outside gene matches: 7. The CDR3 protein is CASSQRRGRADNEQFF. The DNA of the CDR3 is TGCGCCAGCAGCCAACGTCGCGGGAGGGCGGACAATGAGCAGTTCTTC.

The rearrangement uses TRBV2 and TRBJ1-5; D is unresolved. CDR1 SNHLY and CDR2 FYNNEI come from the germline V gene. The CDR3 is 16 residues long. The germline V and J ends were trimmed by 3 bases and 0 bases, with 12 bases remaining between them. CDR3 residues: CASSDSTVPSNQPQHF. In DNA, the CDR3 is TGTGCCAGCAGTGATTCGACCGTACCTAGCAATCAGCCCCAGCATTTT.

V and J are TRBV2 and TRBJ2-3; 7 bases fit TRBD2. Germline CDR1 reads SNHLY; CDR2 reads FYNNEI. This CDR3 is built from 16 residues. V lost 2 bases and J lost 2; bases outside the gene matches: 7. CDR3 loop: CASSEMASGITDTQYF. The CDR3 region has the DNA TGTGCCAGCAGTGAAATGGCTAGCGGAATCACAGATACGCAGTATTTT.

The chain has TRBV10-3 and TRBJ2-7, with D unclear. The V gene's germline CDR1 is ENHRY and CDR2 SYGVKD. The CDR3 runs 13 residues. The V and J ends lost 11 bases and 0 bases respectively, with 14 bases between them. CDR3 residues: CAVSVGTSYEQYF. In nucleotides, the CDR3 is TGTGCCGTGTCGGTAGGAACCTCCTACGAGCAGTACTTC.

The DNA of the CDR3 is TGTGCCAGCAGCTTAGTACCGGGACAGGGGGTGAACACCGGGGAGCTGTTTTTT. Its protein is CASSLVPGQGVNTGELFF. The gene calls are TRBV11-2 and TRBJ2-2; 11 bases map to TRBD1. The CDR3 totals 18 residues. In germline, CDR1 is SGHAT, CDR2 FQNNGV. After removal of 1 base from V and 1 base from J, the junction contained 5 bases not matched to a gene.

This clone appeared once. The chain recombines TRBV6-5 with TRBJ2-3, with D tentatively TRBD1 (5 bases). Germline V CDR1 and CDR2: MNHEY, SVGAGI. Between the trimmed V and J ends, which lost 0 bases and 0 bases, there was a span of 10 bases. The CDR3 is made up of 16 amino acids. CDR3 amino acids: CASSYSGAVSTDTQYF. The CDR3 nucleotides are TGTGCCAGCAGTTACTCAGGGGCGGTTAGCACAGATACGCAGTATTTT.

This chain connects TRBV2 to TRBJ2-3, with D perhaps matching TRBD1 (5 bases). The CDR3 totals 14 residues. Trimming stripped 7 bases from V and 1 base from J, with 12 bases between. The germline V gene encodes CDR1 SNHLY and CDR2 FYNNEI. CDR3 sequence reads: CASNHRHRTDTQYF. The CDR3 DNA reads as TGTGCCAGCAATCACAGGCACCGCACAGATACGCAGTATTTT.

The chain uses TRBV19 and TRBJ2-2; 9 positions match TRBD1. Germline-derived CDR1 and CDR2 are LNHDA and SQIVND (reference sequence). V gave up 6 bases and J gave up 6 bases; unmatched junction bases: 11. The CDR3 contains 16 residues. CDR3: CASSHYGTGSAGELFF. In nucleotides, the CDR3 is TGTGCCAGTAGCCATTACGGGACAGGGAGCGCCGGGGAGCTGTTTTTT.

V usage is TRBV6-1 and J usage is TRBJ1-4; the match to TRBD1 covers 9 bases. The CDR3 runs 18 residues. The germline CDR1 and CDR2 sequences are MNHNS and SASEGT. V lost 4 bases and J lost 10; bases outside the gene matches: 19. The chain's CDR3 is CASSGRGQGFIRLGKLFF. The CDR3 DNA is TGTGCCAGCAGTGGCCGGGGACAGGGTTTCATTCGGCTGGGAAAACTGTTTTTT.

The CDR3 reads CASSPDPSSGNTIYF. CDR3 DNA sequence: TGTGCCAGCAGCCCGGACCCAAGCTCTGGAAACACCATATATTTT. The rearrangement links TRBV5-4 to TRBJ1-3; D remains ambiguous. The CDR3 consists of 15 residues. Trimming removed 4 bases from V and 0 bases from J, with 11 bases in between. Germline V gene lookup returns CDR1 SGHNT and CDR2 YYREEE (reference sequence).

The V gene is TRBV4-3, the J gene TRBJ1-6, with a weak D call TRBD1 (5 bases). Per germline, CDR1 LGHNA and CDR2 YSLEER. Trimming shortened V by 0 bases and J by 7 bases, and 13 bases separated the two germline ends. This CDR3 region has 16 residues. The CDR3 region is CASSQDISGWNSPLHF. In nucleotides, the CDR3 is TGCGCCAGCAGCCAAGATATTTCAGGGTGGAATTCACCCCTCCACTTT.